The 20 T cell receptor beta chains listed next were all sequenced from one sample in a study of T-cell reconstitution after alpha-beta-depleted transplantation in children. TCRbeta library preparation incorporated unique molecular identifiers. TCRdb re-derived calls from the PCR reads in MiXCR, one entry per CDR3 protein. The data contain 200,000 to 250,000 distinct CDR3 sequences, around 9.7% of them singletons. The specimen was PBMCs from the stem cell graft donor, collected from the stem cell graft. The receptors derive from a human donor who donated a stem cell graft to a child with SCID.

In this sample, this clonotype turned up many times. The chain is built from TRBV5-1 and TRBJ1-1, with a possible D match to TRBD1 (5 bases). V lost 3 bases, J lost 4 bases, and 10 bases lay in between. Germline V gene sequence: CDR1 SGHRS, CDR2 YFSETQ. This CDR3 comprises 13 residues. The CDR3 loop is CASSWDGSTEAFF. The CDR3 DNA follows: TGCGCCAGCAGCTGGGACGGGAGCACTGAAGCTTTCTTT.

This clonotype was found many times. The chain carries TRBV20-1 and TRBJ1-2; 11 bases match TRBD1. CDR3 size: 12 residues. Germline assignment: CDR1 DFQATT and CDR2 SNEGSKA (reference sequence). The chain's CDR3 is CSADRGRGGYTF. CDR3 coding DNA: TGCAGCGCGGACAGGGGGCGGGGTGGCTACACCTTC.

The chain recombines TRBV19 with TRBJ2-1, with D possibly being TRBD1 (5 bases). This CDR3 is built from 14 residues. Looked up from germline, CDR1 is LNHDA and CDR2 is SQIVND (reference sequence). V was shortened by 7 bases and J by 9 bases, with 19 bases between the two germline ends. The CDR3 DNA reads TGTGCCAGTACAAGGGGTCAACGAAGTGGTGAGCAGTTCTTC. Its translation: CASTRGQRSGEQFF. Combining the CDR3 with reference TRBV19 and TRBJ2-1 gives the whole variable domain DGGITQSPKYLFRKEGQNVTLSCEQNLNHDAMYWYRQDPGQGLRLIYYSQIVNDFQKGDIAEGYSVSREKKESFPLTVTSAQKNPTAFYLCASTRGQRSGEQFFGPGTRLTVL.

This clonotype was seen many times. V gene TRBV20-1 combines with J gene TRBJ2-7, with a weak D call TRBD2 (6 bases). Trimming pared 3 bases from V and 2 bases from J, leaving 17 bases between. Germline-derived CDR1 and CDR2 are DFQATT and SNEGSKA (reference sequence). The length of the CDR3 is 15 residues. The CDR3 reads CSASRAGSYTYEQYF. CDR3 DNA: TGCAGTGCTAGTCGTGCGGGGTCCTACACCTACGAGCAGTACTTC.

Comments on this clonotype: Given a much more abundant clone one base away, this may be a read error. The J gene is TRBJ2-5, the V gene TRBV20-1; TRBD2 aligns across 12 bases. The CDR3 is 15 residues long. Germline values: CDR1 DFQATT, CDR2 SNEGSKA (reference sequence). The CDR3 reads CCAGPSGGAGETQYF. The CDR3 DNA follows: TGCTGTGCTGGCCCTAGCGGGGGGGCTGGAGAGACCCAGTACTTC.

This clonotype was detected many times. The chain links TRBV7-9 to TRBJ2-1, with a tentative D call TRBD2 (7 bases). The CDR3 has 15 amino acids. Germline CDR1 and CDR2: SEHNR and FQNEAQ (reference sequence). With 6 bases removed from V and 2 bases from J, the gap between germline ends came to 14 bases. CDR3 bases: TGTGCCAGCAGTCCTCGGGGGGCCGCCTACAATGAGCAGTTCTTC. Its translation is CASSPRGAAYNEQFF.

This clonotype was recorded many times. This chain links TRBV5-1 with TRBJ2-3; TRBD2 is a possible D gene (5 bases). Germline CDR1 reads SGHRS; CDR2 reads YFSETQ. Between the trimmed V and J ends, which lost 0 bases and 0 bases, there was a span of 8 bases. This CDR3 is built from 15 residues. The CDR3 here is CASSLESGSTDTQYF. The DNA for the CDR3 is TGCGCCAGCAGCTTGGAAAGCGGCAGCACAGATACGCAGTATTTT.

This rearrangement joins TRBV19 to TRBJ1-5, with D maybe TRBD1 (5 bases). The V end lost 5 bases, the J end lost 6 bases, and 14 bases lay between the germline ends. The germline V gene encodes CDR1 LNHDA and CDR2 SQIVND (reference sequence). The CDR3 has 14 amino acids. The CDR3 sequence: CASSGRGASQPQHF. The CDR3 nucleotides read TGTGCCAGTAGTGGAAGAGGGGCGTCTCAGCCCCAGCATTTT.

The chain carries TRBV12-3 or TRBV12-4 and TRBJ2-7; TRBD2 aligns across 7 bases. The CDR3 totals 14 residues. The J segment lost 6 bases and the V segment lost 0 bases, leaving 5 bases of the junction unmatched. Written as DNA, the CDR3 is TGTGCCAGCAGTTTAGCCTCCCGGGGGGTCGAGCAGTACTTC. It codes for CASSLASRGVEQYF.

This clonotype was seen ten or more times. The rearrangement uses TRBV12-3 or TRBV12-4 and TRBJ1-1; D is unclear. Trimming took off 8 bases at V and 4 bases at J, with 14 bases between the two ends. The CDR3 is made up of 13 amino acids. CDR3: CASRAQSSTEAFF. In DNA, the CDR3 is TGTGCCAGCCGGGCCCAGAGTAGCACTGAAGCTTTCTTT.

This clonotype was seen ten or more times. This rearrangement joins TRBV20-1 to TRBJ1-1; 7 bases line up with TRBD1. V was pared by 6 bases and J by 3 bases, with 7 bases of the junction left unmatched. In germline, CDR1 is DFQATT, CDR2 SNEGSKA (reference sequence). The CDR3 runs to 13 residues. The DNA for the CDR3 is TGCAGTGCCAAAGACAGGGTTGACACTGAAGCTTTCTTT. It specifies CSAKDRVDTEAFF.

This clonotype was recorded at least ten times. J is TRBJ2-5 and V is TRBV6-5, with D possibly being TRBD2 (5 bases). The CDR3 covers 15 residues. Trimming removed 0 bases at V and 3 bases at J, with 11 bases between. Germline values: CDR1 MNHEY, CDR2 SVGAGI. The CDR3 spells CASSYSPWREETQYF. The CDR3 nucleotides read TGTGCCAGCAGTTACTCGCCGTGGCGGGAAGAGACCCAGTACTTC.

There are many counts of this clonotype. The chain carries TRBV5-1 and TRBJ1-4; D uncertain. Trimming removed 0 bases at V and 0 bases at J, with 6 bases between. This CDR3 region has 15 residues. Germline-derived CDR1 and CDR2 are SGHRS and YFSETQ. CDR3 in DNA: TGCGCCAGCAGCTTGGAATCCACAACTAATGAAAAACTGTTTTTT. Encoded protein: CASSLESTTNEKLFF.

The gene calls are TRBV25-1 and TRBJ1-5; 9 positions match TRBD1. CDR1 is MGHDK and CDR2 is SYGVNS in the germline V gene. V lost 5 bases, J lost 0 bases, and 2 bases stayed unmatched. The CDR3 totals 15 residues. This CDR3 reads CASSSGQGSNQPQHF. The CDR3 DNA sequence: TGTGCCAGCAGTTCGGGACAGGGTAGCAATCAGCCCCAGCATTTT.

This clonotype has a count of ten or more. V gene TRBV20-1 combines with J gene TRBJ2-1; 7 bases line up with TRBD2. Germline CDR1 DFQATT, CDR2 SNEGSKA (reference sequence). This CDR3 spans 12 amino acids. The junction had 5 bases not matched to a gene; V was cut back by 6 bases and J by 6 bases. CDR3 residues: CSAASGGNEQFF. DNA of the CDR3: TGCAGTGCGGCTAGCGGAGGCAATGAGCAGTTCTTC.

The chain combines TRBV20-1 with TRBJ2-4; D might be TRBD2 (6 bases). Germline values: CDR1 DFQATT, CDR2 SNEGSKA (reference sequence). This CDR3 is 14 amino acids long. The CDR3 DNA sequence: TGCTGTTGGGGGGATTCCCCTAGCAAAAACATTCAGTACTTC. This gives the protein CCWGDSPSKNIQYF.

The sample holds many counts of this clonotype. The chain employs TRBV19 and TRBJ1-4, with 10 bases lining up with TRBD1. After removal of 6 bases from V and 5 bases from J, the junction contained 6 bases not matched to a gene. The CDR3 is 15 amino acids. Germline CDR1 and CDR2: LNHDA and SQIVND (reference sequence). CDR3 bases: TGTGCCAGTAGACCGTGGGGACAGGGGAATGAAAAACTGTTTTTT. It yields the protein CASRPWGQGNEKLFF.

The sample holds a few counts of this clonotype. This chain links TRBV18 with TRBJ1-1; the D is unclear. Trimming removed 1 base from V and 3 bases from J, with 12 bases in between. Germline V CDR1 and CDR2: KGHSH, LQKENI. CDR3 length equals 15 residues. In nucleotides, the CDR3 is TGTGCCAGCTCACCACAGTTGGGAGGAGACACTGAAGCTTTCTTT. Protein product: CASSPQLGGDTEAFF.

This clonotype was found many times. CDR3 DNA: TGTGCCAGCAGTTACCCGTCATTGTCCCTAGCGGGGGTTGGCACAGATACGCAGTATTTT. Encoded protein: CASSYPSLSLAGVGTDTQYF. The V call is TRBV6-2 or TRBV6-3, the J call TRBJ2-3, with 10 bases lining up with TRBD2. CDR3 size: 20 residues. The V segment lost 2 bases and the J segment 1 base; nucleotides outside the gene matches: 15. In germline, CDR1 is MNHEY, CDR2 SVGEGT.

This clonotype was observed at least ten times. The V and J genes are TRBV5-5 and TRBJ2-7; D perhaps matches TRBD1 (5 bases). The CDR3 is made up of 15 amino acids. V lost 5 bases to trimming and J lost 0 bases, with 15 bases between them. Looked up from germline, CDR1 is SGHKS and CDR2 is YYEKEE (reference sequence). The DNA of the CDR3 is TGTGCCAGCAGACCATCGGACACCGACTCCTACGAGCAGTACTTC. It is translated as CASRPSDTDSYEQYF. Filled out from reference TRBV5-5 and TRBJ2-7, the complete variable domain reads DAGVTQSPTHLIKTRGQQVTLRCSPISGHKSVSWYQQVLGQGPQFIFQYYEKEERGRGNFPDRFSARQFPNYSSELNVNALLLGDSALYLCASRPSDTDSYEQYFGPGTRLTVT.